Ten or more counts support the clone carrying this T cell receptor beta chain. Its antigen is still unknown. This specimen belongs to a study of post-analysis software for immune sequencing data. Findings and limits, study-wide: Significantly lower normalized Chao1 diversity was found in patients with multiple sclerosis relative to controls. Those samples that were prepared in the same batch co-clustered strongly by F measure. The five TRBV segments detected at higher frequency in patients than in controls included TRBV5-6, TRBV5-1 and TRBV20-1.

The CDR3 spans 15 residues. Germline CDR1 and CDR2: SGHTA and FQGNSA. Trimming took 7 bases from V and 6 from J; bases not matched to a gene: 13. Tagging with unique molecular identifiers was a feature of the TCR beta cDNA libraries. TCRdb called the PCR reads again in MiXCR, with one record for every CDR3 protein. The sample shows approximately 150,000 distinct CDR3 sequences, around 28% of them seen only once. The origin of this receptor is a girl aged 10 to 17 with multiple sclerosis. The chain combines TRBV7-2 with TRBJ2-7, with TRBD2 matching over 9 bases. Sequencing used blood. CDR3 loop: CASTPVSGRSGEQYF. The CDR3 DNA reads TGTGCCAGCACCCCCGTTAGCGGGAGATCTGGCGAGCAGTACTTC. The entire variable domain, with the rest obtained from reference TRBV7-2 and TRBJ2-7, is as follows: GAGVSQSPSNKVTEKGKDVELRCDPISGHTALYWYRQSLGQGLEFLIYFQGNSAPDKSGLPSDRFSAERTGGSVSTLTIQRTQQEDSAVYLCASTPVSGRSGEQYFGPGTRLTVT.